The TCR beta chain under discussion was sequenced for a study of blood T cell repertoires in COVID-19. Study-wide background: Both acute and convalescent COVID-19 samples were obtained from the United States, Italy and Spain.

V lost 3 bases to trimming and J lost 8 bases; unmatched junction nucleotides: 6. This CDR3 spans 14 amino acids. Germline assignment: CDR1 SGHRS and CDR2 YFSETQ. The data were produced by immunoSEQ multiplex PCR, yet TCRdb's version contains in-frame clones alone and is incomplete. This sample yields approximately 150,000 clones, of which roughly 90% are seen a single time; less than 20% belongs to the top ten. This chain links TRBV5-1 with TRBJ1-4; 8 positions agree with TRBD1. The sequence was collected from a man aged 45 to 65 with active or convalescent COVID-19. The sequencing sample was made of peripheral blood. The CDR3 region has the DNA TGCGCCAGCAGCTCCCTGGGACAGGCGGAAAAACTGTTTTTT. It encodes CASSSLGQAEKLFF. The entire variable domain, with the rest obtained from reference TRBV5-1 and TRBJ1-4, is as follows: KAGVTQTPRYLIKTRGQQVTLSCSPISGHRSVSWYQQTPGQGLQFLFEYFSETQRNKGNFPGRFSGRQFSNSRSEMNVSTLELGDSALYLCASSSLGQAEKLFFGSGTQLSVL.